Below are 2 T cell receptor beta chains sequenced from a single sample in a study of T cell clonality in common variable immunodeficiency. Assay used: immunoSEQ multiplex PCR; TCRdb lists only in-frame clones, some missing. The sample shows some 53,000 clones, none of them appearing just once. Sequencing was performed on peripheral blood mononuclear cells. The origin of the receptors is a person aged 18 to 70 in good health.

This clone came up many times. The sequence runs out 3 residues before the end of the CDR3; the remainder is reconstructed from the germline J gene. The genes are TRBV29-1 and TRBJ1-2, with a tentative D call TRBD1 (6 bases). Germline lookup yields CDR1 SQVTM and CDR2 ANQGSEA. This CDR3 comprises 12 residues. The V end lost 7 bases, the J end lost 2 bases, and 11 bases lay between the germline ends. The CDR3 loop reads CSGGQTNYGYTF. CDR3 DNA, as far as it was read: TGCAGCGGTGGACAGACCAACTATGGC.

This clone appeared many times. The read ends 3 residues early relative to the CDR3; the germline J gene fills the gap. V is TRBV30 and J is TRBJ2-7; 7 nucleotides line up with TRBD2. Germline V CDR1 and CDR2: GTSNPN, SVGIG (reference sequence). The CDR3 has 14 residues. V was clipped by 1 base and J by 6 bases; unmatched bases: 9. CDR3 DNA, as far as it was read: TGTGCCTGGAGTGACGGTAGCGGGTCGTTCGAG. Its protein is CAWSDGSGSFE. The whole CDR3 is CAWSDGSGSFEQYF.